The 31 T cell receptor beta chains below were found in one sample sequenced in a study of blood T cell repertoires in COVID-19. Method: immunoSEQ multiplex PCR; TCRdb's copy keeps in-frame clones and lacks some. The repertoire consists of approximately 230,000 clones, with 88% occurring once and the leading ten covering just under 6.5%. Input material: peripheral blood. All receptors derive from a woman in her 30s with COVID-19, enrolled during active disease.

The chain uses TRBV11-3 and TRBJ2-3, with 12 bases identical to TRBD2. The length of the CDR3 is 16 residues. The V gene end was trimmed by 5 bases and the J gene end by 3 bases; junction bases not matched to a gene: 6. From germline, CDR1 is SGHNT and CDR2 YENEEA. CDR3 residues: CASSQKLAGGTDTQYF. CDR3 in DNA: TGTGCCAGCAGCCAGAAACTAGCGGGGGGAACAGATACGCAGTATTTT.

The chain carries TRBV3-1 (or the pseudogene TRBV3-2) and TRBJ2-3, with D possibly being TRBD2 (5 bases). In germline, CDR1 is LGHDT, CDR2 YNNKEL (reference sequence). The ends were cut back, 2 bases at V and 6 bases at J, with 9 bases in the middle. The CDR3 has 13 amino acids. The CDR3 DNA is TGTGCCAGCAGCCAACTAACTAGGGATACGCAGTATTTT. Its protein product is CASSQLTRDTQYF.

V and J are TRBV24-1 and TRBJ2-5, with 7 bases that match TRBD1. There are 18 residues in the CDR3. The V gene's germline CDR1 is KGHDR and CDR2 SFDVKD. Trimming at V came to 4 bases and at J to 0 bases, leaving 13 bases not matched to a gene. CDR3 nucleotides: TGTGCCACCAGTGAAACGAGGGACAGCCCCCAGTACCAAGAGACCCAGTACTTC. This translates into CATSETRDSPQYQETQYF.

The genes are TRBV19 and TRBJ1-5, with TRBD1 matching over 8 bases. Germline-derived CDR1 and CDR2 are LNHDA and SQIVND (reference sequence). With 7 bases clipped from V and 1 base from J, the junction kept 6 bases outside the gene matches. The CDR3 contains 15 residues. CDR3 sequence (DNA): TGTGCCAGTAACCCAACAGGGGGGAGCAATCAGCCCCAGCATTTT. Its translation: CASNPTGGSNQPQHF.

This clone was found a few times. One end of the junction varies from germline; a read error may be responsible. The gene calls are TRBV12-3 or TRBV12-4 and TRBJ1-2; 8 bases align to TRBD1. This CDR3 has 13 amino acids. Written as DNA, the CDR3 is TGTGCCAGCAGTAACCCGGACAGGGCCAGGGGTTCCTTC. This encodes CASSNPDRARGSF.

In DNA form, the CDR3 reads TGCGCCAGCAGCGGCGAGGGGAGGAAAATCGATGGCTACACCTTC. Translated: CASSGEGRKIDGYTF. The V and J genes are TRBV5-1 and TRBJ1-2, with D possibly TRBD1 on 5 matching bases. This CDR3 has 15 residues. Per germline, CDR1 SGHRS and CDR2 YFSETQ. The V end lost 4 bases, the J end lost 6 bases, and 19 bases lay between the germline ends.

V is TRBV24-1 and J is TRBJ2-3; D possibly corresponds to TRBD2 (7 bases). This CDR3 comprises 18 residues. Deletions cut 3 bases from V and 0 bases from J, with 18 bases between. Looked up from germline, CDR1 is KGHDR and CDR2 is SFDVKD. The CDR3 is CATSDALVGGPSTDTQYF. CDR3 in DNA: TGTGCCACCAGTGATGCCCTCGTGGGGGGGCCGAGCACAGATACGCAGTATTTT.

The chain links TRBV11-2 to TRBJ2-2, with 9 bases lining up with TRBD2. In germline, CDR1 is SGHAT, CDR2 FQNNGV. Trimming removed 4 bases from V and 3 bases from J; junction bases left unmatched: 12. The CDR3 sequence is 18 residues long. The CDR3 loop reads CASSSLAGRGSYTGELFF. The CDR3 nucleotides read TGTGCCAGCAGCTCACTAGCGGGCCGGGGTAGTTACACCGGGGAGCTGTTTTTT.

The chain has TRBV7-9 and TRBJ2-3; 10 bases are shared with TRBD1. This CDR3 spans 17 amino acids. Germline assignment: CDR1 SEHNR and CDR2 FQNEAQ (reference sequence). The V and J ends lost 5 bases and 3 bases, in that order; junction bases with no gene match: 11. The CDR3 DNA follows: TGTGCCAGCAGCGCCGAGCGGGACAGGGGCCGTACAGATACGCAGTATTTT. Translating gives CASSAERDRGRTDTQYF.

This chain connects TRBV28 to TRBJ1-1; D perhaps matches TRBD1 (6 bases). The CDR3 length is 16 residues. The germline V gene encodes CDR1 MDHEN and CDR2 SYDVKM. V was clipped by 3 bases and J by 11 bases, with 25 bases between them. This chain's CDR3 is CASSFPVDQGGLGAFF. The DNA for the CDR3 is TGTGCCAGCAGTTTTCCGGTAGACCAAGGGGGTCTGGGGGCTTTCTTT.

This clone came up a few times. The chain has TRBV5-3 and TRBJ1-5, with D maybe TRBD1 (5 bases). TRBV5-3 qualifies as an ORF whose function is uncertain. There are 17 residues in the CDR3. V was shortened by 3 bases and J by 0 bases, with 16 bases between the two germline ends. In DNA, the CDR3 is TGTGCCAGAAGCTCCCCTTGGCAGGGCTATAGCAATCAGCCCCAGCATTTT. Amino acid sequence: CARSSPWQGYSNQPQHF.

The gene calls are TRBV4-3 and TRBJ1-4; the match to TRBD1 covers 8 bases. Trimming removed 3 bases from V and 5 bases from J; junction bases left unmatched: 5. Germline lookup yields CDR1 LGHNA and CDR2 YSLEER. This CDR3 comprises 15 residues. As DNA, the CDR3 is TGCGCCAGCAGCCAGGCGGACAGGGCCAATGAAAAACTGTTTTTT. Translated: CASSQADRANEKLFF.

This chain connects TRBV19 to TRBJ2-1, with 13 bases fitting TRBD2. V shed 6 bases, J shed 5 bases, and the junction held 7 bases outside the gene matches. This CDR3 is built from 16 residues. In germline, CDR1 is LNHDA, CDR2 SQIVND (reference sequence). The CDR3 loop reads CASSGTSGRGHNEQFF. The CDR3 DNA reads TGTGCCAGTAGCGGCACTAGCGGGAGGGGACACAATGAGCAGTTCTTC. Full variable domain (remainder filled in from reference TRBV19 and TRBJ2-1): DGGITQSPKYLFRKEGQNVTLSCEQNLNHDAMYWYRQDPGQGLRLIYYSQIVNDFQKGDIAEGYSVSREKKESFPLTVTSAQKNPTAFYLCASSGTSGRGHNEQFFGPGTRLTVL.

This clone was observed once. This chain links TRBV9 with TRBJ1-1; D perhaps matches TRBD1 (6 bases). The CDR3 runs 14 residues. CDR1 and CDR2 (germline): SGDLS, YYNGEE. Trimming shortened V by 4 bases and J by 4 bases, and 14 bases separated the two germline ends. DNA of the CDR3: TGTGCCAGCAGCCCCCGGACAGATCGCACTGAAGCTTTCTTT. Its protein is CASSPRTDRTEAFF.

Note on this clone: The same CDR3 arises from other DNA sequences in this sample as well. J is TRBJ2-7 and V is TRBV29-1, with D perhaps TRBD2 (5 bases). V was shortened by 4 bases and J by 2 bases, with 9 bases between the two germline ends. This CDR3 is 12 amino acids long. CDR1 is SQVTM and CDR2 is ANQGSEA in the germline V gene. CDR3 DNA: TGCAGCGTTGCCTCCGGGGCCTACGAGCAGTACTTC. This translates into CSVASGAYEQYF.

The rearrangement joins TRBV19 to TRBJ2-2; 7 bases are shared with TRBD1. Germline loops: CDR1 LNHDA, CDR2 SQIVND (reference sequence). The CDR3 has 18 amino acids. V gave up 9 bases and J gave up 1 base; unmatched junction bases: 17. CDR3 in amino acids: CASEQPHIGTENTGELFF. The CDR3 coding sequence is TGTGCCAGCGAACAGCCCCATATCGGGACAGAGAACACCGGGGAGCTGTTTTTT.

This chain links TRBV4-2 with TRBJ2-3; 7 bases fit TRBD1. CDR1 LGHNA and CDR2 YNFKEQ come from the germline V gene. The length of the CDR3 is 16 residues. V trimming: 4 bases; J trimming: 0 bases; junction bases outside the gene matches: 7. CDR3 amino acids: CASSLTRDSSTDTQYF. The CDR3 DNA sequence: TGTGCCAGCAGCCTAACGAGGGACAGTAGCACAGATACGCAGTATTTT.

The chain employs TRBV24-1 and TRBJ2-1, with 10 bases identical to TRBD2. The CDR3 has 14 amino acids. The J segment lost 4 bases and the V segment lost 6 bases, leaving 2 bases of the junction unmatched. From germline, CDR1 is KGHDR and CDR2 SFDVKD. This chain's CDR3 is CATSRTSGYNEQFF. The CDR3 DNA follows: TGTGCCACCAGTCGGACTAGCGGATACAATGAGCAGTTCTTC.

This chain joins TRBV5-1 and TRBJ2-7; a weak D match, TRBD2 (5 bases). Trimming pared 4 bases from V and 0 bases from J, leaving 8 bases between. Germline lookup yields CDR1 SGHRS and CDR2 YFSETQ. The CDR3 is 13 amino acids. In nucleotides, the CDR3 is TGCGCCAGCAGCGAGGGCCTCTCCTACGAGCAGTACTTC. Its translation: CASSEGLSYEQYF.

This clone occurred a few times. The genes are TRBV7-9 and TRBJ1-2; tentatively, D is TRBD1 (6 bases). V lost 5 bases and J 1 base, leaving 17 bases between the germline ends. This CDR3 contains 16 residues. Germline V CDR1 and CDR2: SEHNR, FQNEAQ (reference sequence). CDR3 nucleotides: TGTGCCAGCAGCCGGCCCAAACAGGGCCTTAACTATGGCTACACCTTC. Its protein is CASSRPKQGLNYGYTF.

CDR3 loop: CASSNGASGAQTRPLSTDTQYF. The CDR3 DNA is TGCGCCAGCAGCAATGGGGCTAGCGGGGCGCAAACACGACCCCTAAGCACAGATACGCAGTATTTT. The chain recombines TRBV5-1 with TRBJ2-3; 9 bases are shared with TRBD2. Germline loops: CDR1 SGHRS, CDR2 YFSETQ. After removal of 4 bases from V and 0 bases from J, the junction contained 24 bases not matched to a gene. This CDR3 region has 22 residues.

This chain uses TRBV10-1 with TRBJ2-7, with D possibly matching TRBD1 (6 bases). In germline, CDR1 is WNHNN, CDR2 SYGVQD (reference sequence). Deletions cut 3 bases from V and 6 bases from J, with 15 bases between. The CDR3 covers 14 residues. The CDR3 sequence is CASSDSHLGAEQYF. CDR3 DNA: TGCGCCAGCAGTGATTCTCACTTGGGGGCCGAGCAGTACTTC.

This chain links TRBV3-1 (or the pseudogene TRBV3-2) with TRBJ2-4, with D maybe TRBD2 (6 bases). The CDR3 covers 15 residues. The V end lost 1 base, the J end lost 4 bases, and 11 bases lay between the germline ends. Germline V CDR1 and CDR2: LGHDT, YNNKEL (reference sequence). For the CDR3, the DNA is TGTGCCAGCAGCCAAGGACTAGGGGAAAAAAACATTCAGTACTTC. Translation gives CASSQGLGEKNIQYF.

This chain links TRBV2 with TRBJ1-5, with 8 bases identical to TRBD1. The CDR3 spans 14 residues. CDR1 is SNHLY and CDR2 is FYNNEI in the germline V gene. Trimming cost V 1 base and J 9 bases; bases outside gene matches: 5. CDR3 nucleotide sequence: TGTGCCAGCAGTGAAGGGAACGGACAGGGGCCCCAGCATTTT. Translating gives CASSEGNGQGPQHF. The variable domain in full, with the rest retrieved from reference TRBV2 and TRBJ1-5, is EPEVTQTPSHQVTQMGQEVILRCVPISNHLYFYWYRQILGQKVEFLVSFYNNEISEKSEIFDDQFSVERPDGSNFTLKIRSTKLEDSAMYFCASSEGNGQGPQHFGDGTRLSIL.

V gene TRBV20-1 combines with J gene TRBJ2-2; 9 positions agree with TRBD1. Germline CDR1 is DFQATT and CDR2 is SNEGSKA (reference sequence). This CDR3 has 13 residues. Unmatched junction bases numbered 1, after V lost 3 bases and J lost 5 bases. The DNA of the CDR3 is TGCAGTGCTAGTGACAGGGGGACCGGGGAGCTGTTTTTT. This encodes CSASDRGTGELFF.

The V call is TRBV9, the J call TRBJ2-3; 13 bases are a match to TRBD2. Germline V CDR1 and CDR2: SGDLS, YYNGEE. J lost 3 bases, V lost 2 bases, and 6 bases had no gene match. The CDR3 totals 17 residues. Written as DNA, the CDR3 is TGTGCCAGCAGCGTCCTTGGGGGACTAGCGGGGACAGATACGCAGTATTTT. As protein: CASSVLGGLAGTDTQYF.

The rearrangement joins TRBV19 to TRBJ2-7; 11 bases fit TRBD1. Losses at the gene ends were 4 bases for V and 5 bases for J; bases not matched to a gene: 10. Germline V gene sequence: CDR1 LNHDA, CDR2 SQIVND (reference sequence). The CDR3 spans 16 residues. In nucleotides, the CDR3 is TGTGCCAGTAGTACCACAATGGACAGGGGGCGGGACGAGCAGTACTTC. Translation: CASSTTMDRGRDEQYF.

V gene TRBV9 combines with J gene TRBJ1-4; D gene ambiguous. This CDR3 spans 14 amino acids. The V end was cut by 1 base, the J end by 6 bases, with 10 bases between. CDR1 and CDR2 (germline): SGDLS, YYNGEE. This chain's CDR3 is CASSVREVDEKLFF. CDR3 DNA: TGTGCCAGCAGCGTACGAGAGGTTGATGAAAAACTGTTTTTT.

The rearrangement uses TRBV4-1 and TRBJ1-2; TRBD1 matches at 10 bases. This CDR3 has 16 amino acids. Trimming at V came to 0 bases and at J to 8 bases, leaving 9 bases not matched to a gene. Looked up from germline, CDR1 is MGHRA and CDR2 is YSYEKL. This CDR3 reads CASSQDPPTGGLGYTF. CDR3 bases: TGCGCCAGCAGCCAAGACCCACCGACAGGGGGCTTGGGCTACACCTTC.

V and J are TRBV18 and TRBJ2-3, with D hard to call. CDR3 length: 14 residues. Trimming stripped 4 bases from V and 2 bases from J, with 10 bases between. Germline-derived CDR1 and CDR2 are KGHSH and LQKENI. In nucleotides, the CDR3 is TGTGCCAGCTCACGGGCAGAACACACAGATACGCAGTATTTT. Protein sequence: CASSRAEHTDTQYF.

The rearrangement joins TRBV7-2 to TRBJ2-1; D not certain. Germline values: CDR1 SGHTA, CDR2 FQGNSA. The CDR3 consists of 19 residues. Trimming removed 6 bases at V and 0 bases at J, with 24 bases between. CDR3 in amino acids: CASRTKGITAYSSYNEQFF. In DNA form, the CDR3 reads TGTGCCAGCAGGACAAAAGGTATAACAGCCTATAGCTCCTACAATGAGCAGTTCTTC.